The T cell receptor beta chain described here comes from a study of T cell responses to AZD1222 COVID-19 vaccine. Some clones are missing from TCRdb's copy, which holds only in-frame ones; the method was immunoSEQ multiplex PCR. Among approximately 130,000 clones, 88% were seen once, and the ten largest hold 5% to 6%. CDR3 length: 14 amino acids. Germline values: CDR1 LGHNA, CDR2 YSLEER. Trimming left V 0 bases short and J 2 bases short, with 6 bases between. Second doses that came at about 4 or about 12 weeks were put together. Specimen: peripheral blood, collected 28 days after the second AZD1222 dose. The TCR sequence derives from an adult who received the AZD1222 COVID-19 vaccine. The genes are TRBV4-3 and TRBJ2-3, with unresolved D. Written as DNA, the CDR3 is TGCGCCAGCAGCCAAGAAGCTTACACAGATACGCAGTATTTT. It codes for CASSQEAYTDTQYF.